The 7 T cell receptor beta chains below were found in one sample sequenced in a study of T cells in Graves' hyperthyroidism and ophthalmopathy. TCR beta CDR3 regions were amplified from RNA. Primed by the HTBI set, a first-round RT-PCR was run on the TCR CDR3. TCRdb re-analysed the multiplex PCR reads in MiXCR, keeping a single row per CDR3 protein. The repertoire holds fewer than 750,000 distinct CDR3 sequences, with approximately 14% as singletons. The specimen sequenced was blood. These TCRs come from a woman aged 45-59 years with Graves' ophthalmopathy.

This rearrangement joins TRBV28 to TRBJ2-5; 8 bases fit TRBD1. This CDR3 contains 15 residues. V lost 7 bases to trimming and J lost 2 bases; unmatched junction nucleotides: 9. Germline CDR1 reads MDHEN; CDR2 reads SYDVKM. The CDR3 is CASTPGTGQQETQYF. The CDR3 region has the DNA TGTGCCAGCACACCCGGGACAGGACAACAAGAGACCCAGTACTTC.

Ten or more counts support this clonotype. The V and J genes are TRBV18 and TRBJ2-5, with D unresolved. Germline V CDR1 and CDR2: KGHSH, LQKENI. The germline V and J ends were trimmed by 2 bases and 1 base, with 14 bases remaining between them. The CDR3 sequence is 16 residues long. The CDR3 region is CASSPRERETQETQYF. As DNA, the CDR3 is TGTGCCAGCTCACCAAGGGAAAGAGAAACCCAAGAGACCCAGTACTTC.

Ten or more counts support this clonotype. The CDR3 loop is CASTDGQGRTDTQYF. DNA of the CDR3: TGTGCCAGCACAGACGGACAGGGACGGACAGATACGCAGTATTTT. The chain joins TRBV6-2 or TRBV6-3 to TRBJ2-3; 8 bases fit TRBD1. Trimming took 7 bases from V and 3 from J; bases not matched to a gene: 9. The CDR3 totals 15 residues. The germline V gene has CDR1 MNHEY and CDR2 SVGEGT.

This chain links TRBV7-8 with TRBJ2-2; D not resolved. V was pared by 5 bases and J by 4 bases, with 14 bases between. The CDR3 runs to 15 residues. Germline V gives CDR1 SGHVS, CDR2 FQNEAQ. The CDR3 DNA sequence: TGTGCCAGCAGCCCTTTCGACTCGAGCACCGGGGAGCTGTTTTTT. It encodes CASSPFDSSTGELFF.

This clonotype was seen a handful of times. This chain uses TRBV28 with TRBJ2-2, with TRBD2 matching over 7 bases. CDR3 length: 17 residues. V gave up 6 bases and J gave up 5 bases; unmatched junction bases: 15. Germline loops: CDR1 MDHEN, CDR2 SYDVKM. Written as DNA, the CDR3 is TGTGCCAGCAGCCAGTGGATAGGCGGGAGTGGGACCGGGGAGCTGTTTTTT. It codes for CASSQWIGGSGTGELFF.

This rearrangement joins TRBV7-9 to TRBJ1-2; TRBD1 is a possible D gene (5 bases). This CDR3 spans 13 amino acids. V shed 4 bases and J shed 10 bases, with 16 bases lying between them. Per the germline V gene, CDR1 is SEHNR and CDR2 is FQNEAQ (reference sequence). CDR3 in amino acids: CASSSLAGLDYTF. The CDR3 coding sequence is TGTGCCAGCAGCTCACTAGCGGGACTTGACTACACCTTC.

This clonotype was picked up a small number of times. This chain joins TRBV24-1 and TRBJ2-7, with D possibly TRBD2 on 5 matching bases. CDR1 KGHDR and CDR2 SFDVKD come from the germline V gene. V lost 6 bases, J lost 2 bases, and 16 bases lay in between. The CDR3 length is 15 residues. In nucleotides, the CDR3 is TGTGCCACCAGTTCGGGGTACTCTACCCCCTACGAGCAGTACTTC. Translation: CATSSGYSTPYEQYF.